This T cell receptor (beta chain) derives from a study of cytomegalovirus exposure and HLA in healthy donors (dated by TCRdb to about 2017). Background on the whole study: In an earlier analysis of 550 to 750 of the donors, less than 350 Gb of sequence data and approximately 100 million unique TCR beta sequences from 180 million or so T cells were reported. To decide whether each TCR beta V gene segment behaved as functional or pseudogenic, an earlier analysis of fewer than 750 of the donors relied on high-throughput TCR beta sequencing. A separate validation cohort of about 110 different subjects was used in addition to the roughly 670-subject first cohort. A handful of DR-DQ haplotypes were handled as single units for association and clustering because linkage in the cohort was strong. Across 300 to 400 genotyped donors of the cohort, an average of roughly 230,000 unique TCR beta nucleotide sequences per donor were sequenced, and about a sixth of those sequences were non-productive. The later analysis used no new phenotypic data to find candidate immune exposures, relying instead on TCR beta sequences and their occurrence across donors. Of the roughly 410 genotyped donors, 80% to 90% were placed in the genetic ancestry cluster associated with self-reported Caucasian donors. Alongside the repertoire data, information on donor age, sex, ethnicity and CMV serostatus was compiled. An early release that covered some 630 HLA-typed donors contained approximately 300 gigabases of sequencing data and approximately 85 million unique TCR sequences. HLA typing covered class I and class II loci at four-digit resolution. Every discovery cohort repertoire had been produced on one sequencing platform. To predict cytomegalovirus infection status, the study brought together high-throughput TCR immunosequencing, statistical association of individual TCRs with disease status, and machine learning. The study aimed to test whether cataloging public T cell receptors could reveal signatures of past pathogen exposure. The T cell repertoires of some 670 subjects were profiled by immunosequencing and related to cytomegalovirus serostatus. A later genetic analysis took genome-wide SNP genotypes for about three fifths of the roughly 670 donors and used that subset as a discovery cohort. A later analysis re-examined previously published TCR beta repertoires from roughly 720 donors and added high-resolution HLA genotyping to investigate patterns of TCR occurrence. Typing coverage varied by locus: about 620-630 donors for A, B, C, DRB1 and DQB1; 522 for DQA1; more than 600 for DPA1; some 470 for DPB1.

Notes on this clone: Its antigen is unknown. No base quality values were provided; no much bigger clone lies one nucleotide off.

The library was produced with the immunoSEQ multiplex PCR assay. The multiplex PCR relied on a mix of 60 forward primers for TCR Vbeta segments and 13 reverse primers for TCR Jbeta segments. A multiplex PCR assay on genomic DNA amplified the CDR3 region of rearranged TCR beta genes. The Illumina HiSeq System was used to sequence the amplified TCR beta libraries as 87-base-pair reads. In the original analysis: Across the 670 or so repertoires, a later analysis counted 60 million to 90 million unique TCR beta chains, some 11 million of which were shared by at least two donors. Raw reads were error-corrected and collapsed into unique sequences by a nearest-neighbor algorithm in which closely related sequences were merged to remove PCR and sequencing errors. V, D and J gene segments were assigned by aligning CDR3 sequences to IMGT reference sequences. For a sequence to be retained, a match of at least six nucleotides was required to both a V gene segment and a J gene segment. Rearrangements were classified as productive when the CDR3 lacked stop codons and remained in frame with V and J, and all other rearrangements were classified as non-productive. CDR3 was defined by IMGT convention, running from the second conserved V-encoded cysteine to the conserved J-encoded phenylalanine. Sequences without an unambiguous match to a single V gene segment were excluded from the earlier analysis of almost 600 of the donors. In an earlier analysis of 500 to 750 of the donors, V segments were called functional above 56.7% productive rearrangements and were called segregating when the between-donor standard deviation exceeded 5%. A statistical classification framework was developed to diagnose cytomegalovirus status using the catalog of TCR beta chain sequences. A later analysis assigned V and J genes by comparing TCR nucleotide sequences with IMGT/GENE-DB human TR gene sequences. The TCRdist pipeline was used in a later analysis to assign CDR3 sequences and most-parsimonious VDJ recombination scenarios. A later analysis defined each TCR beta chain by its CDR3 amino acid sequence plus V-gene family, and excluded reads lacking a unique V-gene family. To address suspected cross-contamination and a sequencing artifact, a later analysis removed some 620 highly shared, low-generation-probability nucleotide sequences. For each public chain, a later analysis derived a clonal expansion index from normalized ranks of inferred template counts within each repertoire. Generation probabilities in a later analysis came from a VDJ recombination model fitted to out-of-frame rearrangements, and those results were checked against IGoR. In a later analysis, hypergeometric tests were used to score TCR-TCR, TCR-HLA and TCR-CMV co-occurrence, with a repertoire-size bias correction applied to TCR pairs. To estimate false discovery rates, a later analysis permuted the HLA or CMV assignments 20 times. In a later analysis, co-occurring TCRs were grouped using DBSCAN, and TCRdist sequence similarity was added for clustering within HLA-allele-positive subsets. Co-occurrence clustering excluded repertoires with fewer than 30,000 or more than 120,000 public chains, plus five with anomalous nucleotide sharing. TCRdb took over this immuneACCESS table, retaining in-frame rearrangements with V and J assigned. Such tables are incomplete; in checked studies, under half of the missing clones stem from an unresolved V gene, and the remainder is unexplained. The V and J calls and clone size are taken from that table; D and trimming were inferred from the DNA. Here the sample has 63,000 or so clones; around 70% occur a single time. The ten biggest clones cover 22% of the sample.

At the junction V is shortened by 5 bases and J by 6 bases, with 11 bases in between. Including the terminal cysteine and phenylalanine, the CDR3 comprises 12 residues. The CDR3 DNA has 36 bases and is translated from base 1. CDR1 is given as SQVTM and CDR2 as ANQGSEA, both from the germline V gene. The cohort consisted of hundreds of healthy bone marrow donors. All cohort members were sampled while nominally healthy, although unrecorded immune exposures were likely present. The donor was CMV seropositive and belonged to the group of 250 to 300 seropositive cohort members. A peripheral blood sample was collected from each donor, and TCR beta sequencing was performed on peripheral blood mononuclear cells. Genomic DNA extraction from the blood cell samples was performed with the Qiagen DNeasy Blood Extraction Kit. Results the study describes overall, beyond this receptor: The sequencing pipeline was judged likely to have produced a cluster of highly shared sequence variants as a technical artifact. Most TCR sequences were seen in very few donors, while some public TCRs were found in many individuals. According to the authors, the approach could potentially be generalized to other disease states and immunological phenotypes. A total of roughly 160 TCR beta chains were listed by the study as associated with cytomegalovirus. The earlier analysis of 587 of the donors excluded 15 to 20 rarely observed V segments, including chromosome 9 orphons, because counts were too low. In a later genetic analysis, fewer N-insertions in productive TCRs were reported among donors in an Asian-associated ancestry cluster than the roughly 670-donor mean. In a later analysis, most CMV-associated TCR beta chains were found to appear HLA-restricted, with HLA associations seemingly driven largely by CMV exposure. In a later analysis, TCR association rates were found to vary across HLA loci, with the most associated TCRs seen for DRB1 alleles and the fewest for HLA-C alleles. V-gene and J-gene trimming of TCR beta chains was associated with a missense DCLRE1C variant in a later genetic analysis, and the association was replicated in an independent cohort. A later analysis associated 16,951 TCR beta sequences with specific HLA alleles at a false discovery rate of 0.05. A later analysis found that HLA-associated TCR beta chains were more clonally expanded and had lower generation probabilities than equally common non-associated chains. In vitro tests confirmed that a few of the cytomegalovirus-associated TCR beta chains recognize cytomegalovirus antigens. Linkage disequilibrium might explain the correlated functional status among segregating V segments, but an unknown experimental factor could not be ruled out. The cohort was sequenced for TCR beta chains only, and without alpha or paired-chain data the features that could be detected were limited. The classifier was reported to diagnose cytomegalovirus status with high specificity and sensitivity in both the original and validation cohorts. Sequencing depth was assumed to be roughly uniform across donors in the presence/absence analyses, though that assumption may not hold. For the cohort, immune exposure information was limited to CMV serostatus. In an earlier analysis of around 600 of the donors, most TCR beta V segments appeared in productive rearrangements about 87% or about 30% of the time, broadly matching IMGT annotations. Some IMGT-functional V segments, including TRBV6-2 and TRBV6-3, could not be told apart with the 87-base-pair reads, so those segments were excluded. According to a later analysis, parvovirus B19, influenza, CMV and Epstein-Barr virus appeared linked to several top co-occurrence clusters. A further reported finding was that TCR beta sequences accurately predicted the HLA-A and HLA-B alleles for most subjects in the first cohort. HLA typing was unavailable for some donors at each locus, so association tests used only the typed subset. When HLA alleles, especially DR and DQ, strongly co-occurred, attributing TCR associations to individual alleles was difficult.

This receptor chain uses TRBV29-1 and TRBJ1-5; TRBD1 is perhaps the D gene, given 6 matching bases. The sample consisted of PBMCs. The clonotype was recovered from a woman aged 25 to 39 in good health and CMV-seropositive. The CDR3 protein: CSVQGPGQPQHF. The base sequence is TGCAGCGTTCAGGGGCCGGGTCAGCCCCAGCATTTT.